This record concerns one T cell receptor (beta chain) sequence. Its cognate antigen is unknown. The PCR had 60 Vbeta and 13 Jbeta primers. Only in-frame clones appear in the TCRdb table, and some are missing; sequencing was by immunoSEQ multiplex PCR. This table holds about 150,000 clones, over 60% found once. This record belongs to a study of cytomegalovirus exposure and HLA in healthy donors. This CDR3 has 16 residues. The ends lost 7 bases at V and 9 bases at J; junction bases unmatched: 13. Germline assignment: CDR1 LNHDA and CDR2 SQIVND (reference sequence). Study results and caveats: According to the study, 180 or so TCR beta chains were cytomegalovirus-associated. An analysis done earlier found most TCR beta V segments productive about 90% or about 30% of the time. TRBV6-2, TRBV6-3 and other indistinguishable V segments were excluded.

The sequencing input was PBMCs. The chain carries TRBV19 and TRBJ1-6, with 9 nucleotides matching TRBD1. The clonotype comes from a female donor in good health and CMV-seropositive. The CDR3 protein is CASTPTPGTGFSPLHF. For the CDR3, the DNA is TGTGCCAGTACCCCGACCCCTGGGACAGGGTTTTCACCCCTCCACTTT.